The clone carrying this T cell receptor (beta chain) showed up many times. A single record per CDR3 protein comes from TCRdb applying MiXCR to the 5' RACE reads. The sample comprises around 490,000 distinct CDR3 sequences, approximately 15% of which are singletons, and 0.98% rests with the top ten. The ends lost 4 bases at V and 3 bases at J; junction bases unmatched: 7. This CDR3 has 15 residues. Germline loops: CDR1 MNHEY, CDR2 SMNVEV (reference sequence). This sample is drawn from a study of identical twins. The same sample was also used in a study of yellow fever vaccine responses in identical twins.

V usage is TRBV27 and J usage is TRBJ2-7; 9 bases fit TRBD1. The sequenced sample was CD4+ T cells sorted from blood. The receptor was isolated from a woman between 18 and 29 years old in good health. CDR3 DNA: TGTGCCAGCAGTTCGCCGGGACAGGGTATCTACGAGCAGTACTTC. This gives the protein CASSSPGQGIYEQYF.